This note documents a single T cell receptor (beta chain) sequence. Its specificity is not known. Time point denoted: persistent/refractory GD, antithyroid drugs over 5 years with positive TRAb. Researchers made the TCR library from RNA that was extracted from PBMCs. The authors diagnosed Graves' disease using American Thyroid Association guidelines. The data derive from a study of regulatory T cells in long-lasting Graves disease. Study-wide results and limits: TRBV28 was favored in persistent disease, as were TRBJ1-2 and TRBJ2-5. New patients shared about a thousand public clonotypes, fewer than the roughly 2,500 shared by persistent patients. Because few samples were included, accuracy may have been lower.

Building the TCR beta libraries relied on iRepertoire HTBI primers, and CDR3 regions underwent Arm-PCR. Via MiXCR, TCRdb re-called the multiplex PCR reads, giving one row per CDR3 protein. The sample carries around 500,000 distinct CDR3 sequences, less than 25% recorded once. The V end lost 4 bases, the J end lost 0 bases, and 13 bases lay between the germline ends. Germline CDR1 and CDR2: SGHAT and FQNNGV. This CDR3 contains 16 residues. The chain combines TRBV11-2 with TRBJ1-5; TRBD1 might be the D (6 bases). Sequencing was performed on peripheral blood mononuclear cells (PBMCs), taken when the disease was refractory, from a patient treated with antithyroid drugs. The sequence came from a female donor with Graves disease. The DNA for the CDR3 is TGTGCCAGCAGCTCGAGGGGGGTCCTTAGCAATCAGCCCCAGCATTTT. Encoded protein: CASSSRGVLSNQPQHF.